The 6 T cell receptor beta chains given below trace back to one sample, sequenced in a study of shared clonotypes between healthy human individuals. Assay: immunoSEQ multiplex PCR; the TCRdb copy retains only in-frame clones and omits some. This table holds some 1,100,000 clones, 75% to 85% found once. Sequenced material: memory CD4+ T cells from PBMCs. As to subset: CD45RA-negative fraction. These receptors originate from a man aged 18-30 years in good health. Some clones in this sample may be carry-over from other donors' samples.

CDR3 amino acids: CASSQQWTPHFSDTQYF. DNA of the CDR3: TGCGCCAGCAGCCAGCAATGGACTCCCCATTTCTCAGATACGCAGTATTTT. The V call is TRBV4-3, the J call TRBJ2-3; the D gene is possibly TRBD2 (5 bases). V lost 3 bases, J lost 4 bases, and 20 bases lay in between. The CDR3 contains 17 residues. Germline V gene sequence: CDR1 LGHNA, CDR2 YSLEER.

With respect to this clone: The junction departs from the called germline gene at one end, perhaps through a read error. The rearrangement uses TRBV11-2 and TRBJ2-1; 7 bases match TRBD2. The CDR3 is 16 amino acids. Germline V lookup: CDR1 SGHAT, CDR2 FQNNGV. The CDR3 bases are TGTGCCAGCAGCTTTGGTAAGCGGGGATCCTCCAATGAGCAGTTCTTC. This translates into CASSFGKRGSSNEQFF. Looking up the rest from reference TRBV11-2 and TRBJ2-1 gives the full variable domain: EAGVAQSPRYKIIEKRQSVAFWCNPISGHATLYWYQQILGQGPKLLIQFQNNGVVDDSQLPKDRFSAERLKGVDSTLKIQPAKLEDSAVYLCASSFGKRGSSNEQFFGPGTRLTVL.

V gene TRBV4-2 combines with J gene TRBJ2-1; no reliable D call. Trimming stripped 0 bases from V and 3 bases from J, with 6 bases between. CDR1 and CDR2 (germline): LGHNA, YNFKEQ. CDR3 size: 14 residues. CDR3: CASSQDGYYNEQFF. The CDR3 DNA is TGTGCCAGCAGCCAAGATGGGTACTACAATGAGCAGTTCTTC.

CDR3 amino acids: CATTSQGPNNSPLHF. CDR3 nucleotides: TGTGCCACCACGAGCCAGGGACCGAATAATTCACCCCTCCACTTT. The chain recombines TRBV18 with TRBJ1-6, with TRBD1 as a possible D gene (5 bases). V was cut by 10 bases and J by 5 bases, with 18 bases left in between. CDR3 length: 15 residues. Germline CDR1 reads KGHSH; CDR2 reads LQKENI.

The J gene is TRBJ2-7, the V gene TRBV14; D gene ambiguous. V shed 0 bases and J shed 0 bases, with 6 bases lying between them. CDR1 and CDR2 from the germline V gene are SGHDN and FVKESK. The CDR3 is made up of 14 amino acids. This chain's CDR3 is CASSQEPNSYEQYF. The DNA for the CDR3 is TGTGCCAGCAGCCAAGAACCAAACTCCTACGAGCAGTACTTC.

This rearrangement joins TRBV6-6 to TRBJ2-7; 11 bases match TRBD2. The length of the CDR3 is 14 residues. Germline CDR1 MNHNY, CDR2 SVGAGI (reference sequence). The V gene end was trimmed by 5 bases and the J gene end by 5 bases; junction bases not matched to a gene: 5. The CDR3 bases are TGTGCCAGCAGTCCGACTAGCGGGGCTGACGAGCAGTACTTC. Translation: CASSPTSGADEQYF.